The present T cell receptor (beta chain) was sequenced within a study of cytomegalovirus exposure and HLA in healthy donors. About the research overall: Across almost 400 genotyped donors, over 70% landed in the Caucasian-associated ancestry cluster.

Germline V gene lookup returns CDR1 SEHNR and CDR2 FQNEAQ (reference sequence). This CDR3 contains 13 residues. On this clone itself: Its ends do not fully match the called genes, so a read error is possible.

In the PCR, 60 Vbeta and 13 Jbeta primers were used. Produced via immunoSEQ multiplex PCR; TCRdb's table is partial and in-frame only. The repertoire consists of some 90,000 clones, with under 70% occurring once and the leading ten covering about 2.5%. The chain employs TRBV7-9 and TRBJ2-1; maybe TRBD2 (6 bases). The TCR sequence derives from a man aged 45-60 years in good health and CMV-seronegative. The specimen sequenced was PBMCs. The CDR3 reads CSSSLREYNEQFF. CDR3 DNA sequence: TGTTCCAGCAGCTTACGGGAGTACAATGAGCAGTTCTTC.